These T cell receptor beta chains were read from a single sample in a study of blood T cells in healthy people across ages. TCRdb fed the 5' RACE reads into MiXCR, producing one record per CDR3 protein. The sample holds about 780,000 distinct CDR3 sequences, about half seen once. What was sequenced was blood. The receptor set was obtained from an elderly man in good health. CDR3s include the opening cysteine and the closing phenylalanine or tryptophan. A D gene is named only where the DNA matches it firmly. Clone size is given for some rows only: seen once, a few or many times, or a class if the clone is expanded.

-,TRBV15,TRBD2,TRBJ2-7,TGTGCCACAAGCTCTAGCGGGAGCTACGGGCAGTACTTC,CATSSSGSYGQYF
-,TRBV7-2,-,TRBJ2-5,TGTGCCAGCAGCCTACTGACTAGAGGAGAGACCCAGTACTTC,CASSLLTRGETQYF
-,TRBV28,TRBD1,TRBJ1-4,TGTGCCAGCAGTTTAACGGGACAGGGTACGGAAAAACTGTTTTTT,CASSLTGQGTEKLFF
-,TRBV9,TRBD2,TRBJ2-3,TGTGCCAGCAGCGTAGAGGCTTGGACTAGCGGGAGTAAGACAGATACGCAGTATTTT,CASSVEAWTSGSKTDTQYF
-,TRBV9,-,TRBJ1-2,TGTGCCAGCAGCGTAGTTCCGGGCGCTGGCTACACCTTC,CASSVVPGAGYTF
-,TRBV3-1,-,TRBJ2-7,TGTGCCAGCAGCCAACCGGGCAGGGGCTACGAGCAGTACTTC,CASSQPGRGYEQYF
-,TRBV10-3,-,TRBJ2-7,TGTGCCATAGGAGTGGTCGAGCAGTACTTC,CAIGVVEQYF
many,TRBV4-3,-,TRBJ2-3,TGCGCCAGCAGCCAAGATATCTCCACAGATACGCAGTATTTT,CASSQDISTDTQYF
few,TRBV15,TRBD1,TRBJ2-4,TGTGCCACCAGCAGAATGACAGGGCCACAAAACATTCAGTACTTC,CATSRMTGPQNIQYF
few,TRBV12-3/TRBV12-4,TRBD2,TRBJ2-3,TGTGCCAGCAGTTTAGACAGGACTAGCGGGAGGGCAGGAGATACGCAGTATTTT,CASSLDRTSGRAGDTQYF